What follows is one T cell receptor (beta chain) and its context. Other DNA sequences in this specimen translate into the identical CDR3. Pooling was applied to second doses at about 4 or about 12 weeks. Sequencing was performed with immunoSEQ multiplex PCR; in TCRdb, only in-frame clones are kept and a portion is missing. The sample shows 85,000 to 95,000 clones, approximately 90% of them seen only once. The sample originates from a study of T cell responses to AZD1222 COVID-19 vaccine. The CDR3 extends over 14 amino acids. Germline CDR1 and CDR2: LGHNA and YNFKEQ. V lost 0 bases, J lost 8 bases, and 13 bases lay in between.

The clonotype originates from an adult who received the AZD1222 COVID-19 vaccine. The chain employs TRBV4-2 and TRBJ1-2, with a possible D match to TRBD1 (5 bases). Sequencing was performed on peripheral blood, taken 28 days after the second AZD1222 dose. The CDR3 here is CASSQDRGVRGYTF. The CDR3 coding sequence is TGTGCCAGCAGCCAAGATCGGGGGGTGCGGGGCTACACCTTC.